The T cell receptor beta chain under discussion was sequenced for a study of identical twins. Study results and limitations: Cross-sectional statistical analysis, not tracking of the same donors, underpinned the conclusions. Monozygotic twin pairs showed more out-of-frame TCR alpha sharing than models estimated. Abundant beta clonotypes from cord blood had fewer insertions, unlike memory repertoires, which showed none.

TCRdb called the 5' RACE reads again in MiXCR, with one record for every CDR3 protein. The table records roughly 690,000 distinct CDR3 sequences, around 6% of them present only once. This clonotype was seen ten or more times. Its specificity is unknown. The CDR3 contains 14 residues. Between the trimmed V and J ends, which lost 2 bases and 0 bases, there was a span of 7 bases. This clonotype was sampled from a young man in good health. The chain is built from TRBV12-3 or TRBV12-4 and TRBJ2-5; no reliable D call. The sample comprised naive T cells sorted from blood. CDR3 coding DNA: TGTGCCAGCAGTTTAATTACGGACCAAGAGACCCAGTACTTC. Translation: CASSLITDQETQYF.